The clone carrying this T cell receptor (beta chain) occurred many times. The antigen is unknown. V was clipped by 0 bases and J by 4 bases, with 13 bases between them. The CDR3 length is 15 residues. Germline values: CDR1 SGDLS, CDR2 YYNGEE. The data were taken from a study of CD8 T cells in ankylosing spondylitis. Findings and caveats of the study: There was reportedly significant enrichment of clones that were disease-linked in matched ankylosing spondylitis synovial fluid. Past studies reported some motif variants in reactive arthritis synovial fluid and blood.

As the method for making TCR beta libraries, quantitative 5'-RACE with molecular barcodes was used. TCRdb independently ran MiXCR on the 5' RACE reads; one entry per CDR3 protein. The repertoire holds about 42,000 distinct CDR3 sequences, with more than 3% as singletons. Specimen: blood, either unsorted or a sorted T cell fraction (not recorded which). The chain uses TRBV9 and TRBJ1-2; unclear D gene. The clonotype comes from a female donor with ankylosing spondylitis or in good health (not recorded which). The CDR3 reads CASSVGTERTYGYTF. The CDR3, as DNA: TGTGCCAGCAGCGTAGGGACCGAACGAACCTATGGCTACACCTTC.